This T cell receptor beta chain was profiled in a study of T cells after yellow fever vaccination. Study-level results: Weaker overall was a secondary response that nonetheless peaked faster, on day 5 versus 15. The presence of abundant clonotypes contaminating from the bulk population was possible in FACS-sorted repertoires.

The study made its TCR cDNA through 5'RACE template switching. That step introduced a universal primer site along with UMIs. MiXCR was run by TCRdb on the 5' RACE reads, yielding one entry per CDR3 protein. The table records some 390,000 distinct CDR3 sequences, roughly 6.1% of them present only once. The V gene's germline CDR1 is SGHRS and CDR2 YFSETQ. With V trimmed by 4 bases and J by 9 bases, 10 bases remained unmatched. This CDR3 contains 14 residues. This clonotype was found a few times. No antigen is known for it. This sequence originates from a man aged 25 to 40 who received the YFV17D yellow fever vaccine. This material consisted of PBMCs, taken 5 days after the yellow fever booster vaccination. The rearrangement links TRBV5-1 to TRBJ2-1; 7 bases map to TRBD2. CDR3 sequence: CASSKGLPGGEQFF. The CDR3 DNA is TGCGCCAGCAGCAAAGGACTTCCGGGAGGTGAGCAGTTCTTC.